Sequencing of this T cell receptor (beta chain) was carried out in a study of blood T cells in healthy people across ages. Germline values: CDR1 SQVTM, CDR2 ANQGSEA. This CDR3 has 12 residues. Trimming removed 7 bases from V and 10 bases from J; junction bases left unmatched: 9. It was with a sample-barcoded 5' primer and a J-beta primer mix that a second PCR of roughly 7 to 11 cycles was run. Via MiXCR, TCRdb re-called the 5' RACE reads, giving one row per CDR3 protein. This table holds 600,000 to 850,000 distinct CDR3 sequences, 20% to 25% found once. This clonotype showed up just a few times. The study isolated at least 7 million PBMCs from each sample. The data were also submitted as part of a second study, on T cells of mothers and their children. That work states: Material was donated by three healthy Caucasian mothers and their six children.

The clonotype comes from a boy aged 5 to 17 in good health. This chain uses TRBV29-1 with TRBJ1-1, with 10 positions matching TRBD1. The sample taken for sequencing was blood. Here the CDR3 DNA reads TGCAGCGCGCCGGGGACAGGGGATGGAGCTTTCTTT. It translates to CSAPGTGDGAFF.